A single sample is the source of the 28 T cell receptor beta chains below, sequenced in a study of vaccination effects on CD4 cells after COVID-19. Clones were sequenced by immunoSEQ multiplex PCR, and TCRdb holds only the in-frame ones, with some missing. The sample consists of 70,000 or so clones, 73% of them appearing once. Expansion of antigen-specific CD4+ T cells with viral peptide pools was carried out by the ViraFEST assay before sequencing. Having been cultured for roughly 10 days, the cells underwent CD4+ T cell isolation. PCR-confirmed SARS-CoV-2 infection occurred in the person between March and December 2020. Their recognized antigens are unknown. Source: CD4+ T cells from PBMCs cultured with HIV peptides, taken before COVID-19 vaccination. Subset indicated: HIV-1 Nef peptide pool negative control/reference culture. The receptors were gathered from a human donor who had a prior SARS-CoV-2 infection.

This rearrangement joins TRBV28 to TRBJ1-4, with D possibly being TRBD1 (5 bases). Germline V gene sequence: CDR1 MDHEN, CDR2 SYDVKM. CDR3 length equals 14 residues. With 7 bases removed from V and 5 bases from J, the gap between germline ends came to 14 bases. This CDR3 reads CASNRIGVNEKLFF. Written as DNA, the CDR3 is TGTGCCAGCAACAGGATAGGAGTAAATGAAAAACTGTTTTTT.

This chain connects TRBV5-1 to TRBJ2-5; 8 nucleotides match TRBD2. The CDR3 has 16 residues. V shed 3 bases, J shed 4 bases, and the junction held 11 bases outside the gene matches. Per germline, CDR1 SGHRS and CDR2 YFSETQ. The chain's CDR3 is CASSSKAGEPVETQYF. The CDR3 DNA reads as TGCGCCAGCAGCTCCAAAGCGGGGGAGCCGGTAGAGACCCAGTACTTC.

This clone was detected only a few times. The CDR3 region is CASSYYSQAGTYEQYF. In DNA, the CDR3 is TGTGCCAGCAGTTACTATTCGCAAGCGGGAACCTACGAGCAGTACTTC. This chain links TRBV6-5 with TRBJ2-7; 7 bases match TRBD2. V was pared by 1 base and J by 2 bases, with 8 bases of the junction left unmatched. CDR3 length equals 16 residues. The V gene's germline CDR1 is MNHEY and CDR2 SVGAGI.

V and J are TRBV19 and TRBJ2-3; TRBD2 matches at 9 bases. The CDR3 loop spans 14 amino acids. The trim removed 5 bases at V and 9 bases at J, leaving 9 bases unmatched. Germline values: CDR1 LNHDA, CDR2 SQIVND (reference sequence). The CDR3 DNA follows: TGTGCCAGTAGTGGGCAGCGGGGGGCCTTGACGCAGTATTTT. Amino acids: CASSGQRGALTQYF.

The J gene is TRBJ1-2, the V gene TRBV12-3 or TRBV12-4, with 8 bases lining up with TRBD1. J was trimmed by 2 bases and V by 6 bases; bases with no gene match: 2. This CDR3 has 13 amino acids. CDR3 DNA sequence: TGTGCCAGCAGCCGGACAGGGAACTATGGCTACACCTTC. Translation gives CASSRTGNYGYTF.

In this sample, this clone turned up once. The rearrangement links TRBV18 to TRBJ1-2, with TRBD1 as a possible D gene (6 bases). The CDR3 is 19 residues long. Looked up from germline, CDR1 is KGHSH and CDR2 is LQKENI. Trimming shortened V by 4 bases and J by 3 bases, and 27 bases separated the two germline ends. The CDR3 protein is CASSRGSKQGGEGHYGYTF. In DNA, the CDR3 is TGTGCCAGCTCACGGGGGAGCAAACAGGGAGGTGAGGGCCACTATGGCTACACCTTC.

The genes are TRBV5-4 and TRBJ2-3; 9 nucleotides align to TRBD2. Trimming at V came to 1 base and at J to 3 bases, leaving 3 bases not matched to a gene. Germline CDR1 reads SGHNT; CDR2 reads YYREEE (reference sequence). The CDR3 length is 15 residues. CDR3 DNA sequence: TGTGCCAGCAGCTTGCGGCTAGCGGGGACAGATACGCAGTATTTT. Protein product: CASSLRLAGTDTQYF.

The rearrangement links TRBV6-1 to TRBJ1-1; D not certain. Trimming left V 2 bases short and J 1 base short, with 2 bases between. Germline loops: CDR1 MNHNS, CDR2 SASEGT. This CDR3 comprises 12 residues. CDR3 in amino acids: CASSEWNTEAFF. As DNA, the CDR3 is TGTGCCAGCAGTGAATGGAACACTGAAGCTTTCTTT.

The V call is TRBV6-4, the J call TRBJ2-1; 9 bases are shared with TRBD2. Trimming cost V 1 base and J 4 bases; bases outside gene matches: 11. This CDR3 has 18 residues. Germline V gives CDR1 MRHNA, CDR2 SNTAGT. The CDR3 region has the DNA TGTGCCAGCAGTGACTTCCCCCTGATAGCGGGAGAATACAATGAGCAGTTCTTC. It codes for CASSDFPLIAGEYNEQFF.

The CDR3 sequence is CAISEHQQAVNYGYTF. Written as DNA, the CDR3 is TGTGCCATCAGTGAGCACCAACAGGCCGTCAACTATGGCTACACCTTC. The chain uses TRBV10-3 and TRBJ1-2; D perhaps matches TRBD1 (5 bases). Trimming took 2 bases from V and 2 from J, leaving 15 bases between them. The germline CDR1 and CDR2 sequences are ENHRY and SYGVKD. CDR3 length equals 16 residues.

The chain joins TRBV6-1 to TRBJ2-1, with D uncertain. Per germline, CDR1 MNHNS and CDR2 SASEGT. V was cut by 4 bases and J by 1 base, with 14 bases left in between. CDR3 size: 16 residues. Written as DNA, the CDR3 is TGTGCCAGCAGTGTCGATCTGGTGGGGTCCTACAATGAGCAGTTCTTC. This gives the protein CASSVDLVGSYNEQFF.

V is TRBV2 and J is TRBJ1-3; D uncertain. Per germline, CDR1 SNHLY and CDR2 FYNNEI. CDR3 length equals 13 residues. V shed 7 bases and J shed 2 bases, with 9 bases lying between them. The CDR3 nucleotides are TGTGCCAGCACGACTGAAACTGGAAACACCATATATTTT. Amino acids: CASTTETGNTIYF.

The rearrangement uses TRBV19 and TRBJ1-4, with 7 bases aligning to TRBD1. The germline V gene encodes CDR1 LNHDA and CDR2 SQIVND (reference sequence). The J segment lost 1 base and the V segment lost 4 bases, leaving 9 bases of the junction unmatched. The CDR3 has 17 residues. CDR3 nucleotides: TGTGCCAGTAGTAACCCCCGGGACAGAAAAACTAATGAAAAACTGTTTTTT. Residues: CASSNPRDRKTNEKLFF. Filled out from reference TRBV19 and TRBJ1-4, the complete variable domain reads DGGITQSPKYLFRKEGQNVTLSCEQNLNHDAMYWYRQDPGQGLRLIYYSQIVNDFQKGDIAEGYSVSREKKESFPLTVTSAQKNPTAFYLCASSNPRDRKTNEKLFFGSGTQLSVL.

The rearrangement links TRBV18 to TRBJ2-2; maybe TRBD2 (5 bases). Between the trimmed V and J ends, which lost 6 bases and 5 bases, there was a span of 16 bases. This CDR3 is 15 amino acids long. Germline V gives CDR1 KGHSH, CDR2 LQKENI. In nucleotides, the CDR3 is TGTGCCAGCTCCCTTGCCGAGGGAAGTACCGGGGAGCTGTTTTTT. Protein product: CASSLAEGSTGELFF.

The chain employs TRBV24-1 and TRBJ2-7, with TRBD2 matching 8 bases. CDR1 KGHDR and CDR2 SFDVKD come from the germline V gene. The V segment lost 12 bases and the J segment 2 bases; nucleotides outside the gene matches: 8. This CDR3 contains 13 residues. CDR3 coding DNA: TGTGCCCCTGCGGCTAGCGGGCCCTACGAGCAGTACTTC. It is translated as CAPAASGPYEQYF.

The chain employs TRBV3-1 (or the pseudogene TRBV3-2) and TRBJ1-3, with D maybe TRBD1 (5 bases). This CDR3 region has 15 residues. Germline CDR1 is LGHDT and CDR2 is YNNKEL (reference sequence). V shed 5 bases and J shed 0 bases, with 11 bases lying between them. The CDR3 here is CASSAQDASGNTIYF. DNA for the CDR3: TGTGCCAGCAGCGCACAGGATGCCTCTGGAAACACCATATATTTT.

The CDR3: CASSQPTGQGAVEQYF. CDR3 nucleotide sequence: TGTGCCAGCAGCCAACCCACGGGACAGGGGGCCGTCGAGCAGTACTTC. This chain links TRBV4-2 with TRBJ2-7; 12 bases agree with TRBD1. CDR1 and CDR2 from the germline V gene are LGHNA and YNFKEQ. This CDR3 is built from 16 residues. J was trimmed by 6 bases and V by 2 bases; bases with no gene match: 8.

V usage is TRBV4-1 and J usage is TRBJ1-4; no clear D. From germline, CDR1 is MGHRA and CDR2 YSYEKL. The CDR3 length is 13 residues. Trimming stripped 0 bases from V and 10 bases from J, with 9 bases between. CDR3 nucleotides: TGCGCCAGCAGCCAAGAAGTACGGGGAAAACTGTTTTTT. It codes for CASSQEVRGKLFF.

The chain is built from TRBV5-6 and TRBJ1-2; D is possibly TRBD1 (5 bases). CDR1 is SGHDT and CDR2 is YYEEEE in the germline V gene. CDR3 length equals 13 residues. V gave up 6 bases and J gave up 2 bases, with 11 bases separating them. The CDR3 region is CASNRDENYGYTF. CDR3 coding DNA: TGTGCCAGCAATAGGGACGAAAACTATGGCTACACCTTC.

The chain carries TRBV5-4 and TRBJ1-2; 11 bases agree with TRBD1. With 4 bases clipped from V and 4 bases from J, the junction kept 9 bases outside the gene matches. This CDR3 contains 16 residues. Germline V gene lookup returns CDR1 SGHNT and CDR2 YYREEE (reference sequence). The CDR3: CASSDGQGARVYGYTF. CDR3 nucleotides: TGTGCCAGCAGCGATGGACAGGGGGCGCGGGTCTATGGCTACACCTTC.

This clone was seen just once. V and J are TRBV5-1 and TRBJ1-4; D unresolved. There are 15 residues in the CDR3. CDR1 is SGHRS and CDR2 is YFSETQ in the germline V gene. V was pared by 1 base and J by 3 bases, with 10 bases between. Here the CDR3 reads CASSLMGSSNEKLFF. The DNA of the CDR3 is TGCGCCAGCAGCTTGATGGGGTCGTCTAATGAAAAACTGTTTTTT.

This chain links TRBV7-8 with TRBJ1-2, with 9 bases aligning to TRBD1. V lost 4 bases, J lost 2 bases, and 2 bases stayed unmatched. This CDR3 has 14 residues. From germline, CDR1 is SGHVS and CDR2 FQNEAQ. CDR3 loop: CASSWDRANYGYTF. The CDR3 DNA is TGTGCCAGCAGCTGGGACAGGGCGAACTATGGCTACACCTTC.

The chain couples TRBV18 to TRBJ1-1; the D is unclear. V gave up 5 bases and J gave up 3 bases, with 10 bases separating them. The CDR3 consists of 13 residues. The germline V gene encodes CDR1 KGHSH and CDR2 LQKENI. Written as DNA, the CDR3 is TGTGCCAGCTCATCAGACGGCTACACTGAAGCTTTCTTT. Its translation: CASSSDGYTEAFF.

The chain uses TRBV6-5 and TRBJ2-7; TRBD1 agrees at 10 bases. With 7 bases clipped from V and 7 bases from J, the junction kept 10 bases outside the gene matches. The germline V gene has CDR1 MNHEY and CDR2 SVGAGI. CDR3 size: 14 residues. This chain's CDR3 is CASTFGQGDYEQYF. The DNA of the CDR3 is TGTGCCAGCACCTTCGGACAGGGGGACTATGAGCAGTACTTC.

CDR3 residues: CASSPAPDIQYNSPLHF. The CDR3 DNA follows: TGTGCCAGCTCACCAGCCCCGGATATTCAATATAATTCACCCCTCCACTTT. V is TRBV18 and J is TRBJ1-6; no clear D gene. In germline, CDR1 is KGHSH, CDR2 LQKENI. V was pared by 2 bases and J by 4 bases, with 15 bases between. This CDR3 spans 17 amino acids.

The genes are TRBV6-5 and TRBJ1-2; 8 bases line up with TRBD1. Losses at the gene ends were 6 bases for V and 7 bases for J; bases not matched to a gene: 7. The CDR3 consists of 13 residues. Germline CDR1 reads MNHEY; CDR2 reads SVGAGI. For the CDR3, the DNA is TGTGCCAGCAGCCCGCGGACAGGGTTTGGCTACACCTTC. Translated: CASSPRTGFGYTF.

The chain recombines TRBV18 with TRBJ1-2; D ambiguous. The CDR3 runs to 14 residues. Trimming cost V 5 bases and J 6 bases, with 16 bases left between them. CDR1 is KGHSH, CDR2 LQKENI, per germline. CDR3 in amino acids: CASSVRAQLHGYTF. As DNA, the CDR3 is TGTGCCAGCTCAGTAAGGGCACAGCTCCATGGCTACACCTTC. The full variable domain, rest sourced from reference TRBV18 and TRBJ1-2, is NAGVMQNPRHLVRRRGQEARLRCSPMKGHSHVYWYRQLPEEGLKFMVYLQKENIIDESGMPKERFSAEFPKEGPSILRIQQVVRGDSAAYFCASSVRAQLHGYTFGSGTRLTVV.

This chain links TRBV4-3 with TRBJ2-1; possible D gene TRBD2, 6 bases. Germline loops: CDR1 LGHNA, CDR2 YSLEER. V shed 4 bases and J shed 8 bases, with 15 bases lying between them. The CDR3 spans 14 residues. The CDR3 sequence: CASSPITSPHEQFF. The CDR3 DNA sequence: TGCGCCAGCAGCCCCATAACTAGCCCCCATGAGCAGTTCTTC.